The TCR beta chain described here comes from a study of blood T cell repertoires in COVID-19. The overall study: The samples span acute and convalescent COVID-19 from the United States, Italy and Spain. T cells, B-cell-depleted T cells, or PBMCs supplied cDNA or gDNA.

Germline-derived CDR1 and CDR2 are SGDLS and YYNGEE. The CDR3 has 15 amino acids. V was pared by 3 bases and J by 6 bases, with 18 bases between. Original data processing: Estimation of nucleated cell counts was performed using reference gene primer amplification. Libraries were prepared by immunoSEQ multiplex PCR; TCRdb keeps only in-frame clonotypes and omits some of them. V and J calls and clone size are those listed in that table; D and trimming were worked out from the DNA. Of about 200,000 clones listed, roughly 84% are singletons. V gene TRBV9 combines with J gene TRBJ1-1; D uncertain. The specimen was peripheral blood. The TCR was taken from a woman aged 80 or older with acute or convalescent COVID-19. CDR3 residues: CASSAYRGISAEAFF. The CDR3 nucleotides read TGTGCCAGCAGCGCCTATCGGGGTATTAGCGCTGAAGCTTTCTTT. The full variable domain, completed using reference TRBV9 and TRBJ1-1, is DSGVTQTPKHLITATGQRVTLRCSPRSGDLSVYWYQQSLDQGLQFLIQYYNGEERAKGNILERFSAQQFPDLHSELNLSSLELGDSALYFCASSAYRGISAEAFFGQGTRLTVV.